These 13 T cell receptor beta chains share one sample of origin, sequenced in a study of response to subunit inactivated influenza vaccine. In TCRdb, the RT-PCR reads were re-called with MiXCR into one record per CDR3 protein. The table shows 750,000 to 850,000 distinct CDR3 sequences, with about a fifth occurring only once. Here the sequenced sample was PBMCs from blood, taken more than 4 days after vaccination. These receptors all stem from a man in his fifties or sixties who received an inactivated influenza vaccine.

This clonotype was observed a handful of times. This sequence joins TRBV5-5 and TRBJ2-7; D ambiguous. Trimming removed 0 bases at V and 1 base at J, with 8 bases between. Germline CDR1 is SGHKS and CDR2 is YYEKEE (reference sequence). This CDR3 region has 14 residues. For the CDR3, the DNA is TGTGCCAGCAGCTTGGAGCTGCAGTCCTACGAGCAGTACTTC. Its protein product is CASSLELQSYEQYF.

A note on this clonotype: This clone may be a read error of a much larger clone one base away. This rearrangement joins TRBV29-1 to TRBJ2-3; 7 bases are shared with TRBD2. In germline, CDR1 is SQVTM, CDR2 ANQGSEA. This CDR3 region has 13 residues. The CDR3 sequence: CSVSSGSTDTHYF. The DNA of the CDR3 is TGCAGCGTCTCTAGCGGTAGCACAGATACGCATTATTTT.

This sequence joins TRBV20-1 and TRBJ2-3, with 10 bases that match TRBD1. The CDR3 runs to 14 residues. Germline V gene lookup returns CDR1 DFQATT and CDR2 SNEGSKA (reference sequence). V dropped 4 bases and J dropped 6; count of bases not matched to a gene: 7. The CDR3 region has the DNA TGCAGTGCTACCGGGACAGGGGTCCAGGATACGCAGTATTTT. It specifies CSATGTGVQDTQYF.

This clonotype was picked up a small number of times. The chain combines TRBV14 with TRBJ2-7; D call uncertain. CDR3 length: 14 amino acids. Trimming removed 1 base from V and 3 bases from J, with 10 bases in between. Germline-derived CDR1 and CDR2 are SGHDN and FVKESK. CDR3: CASSQGHTLYEQYF. The CDR3 coding sequence is TGTGCCAGCAGCCAAGGGCACACACTCTACGAGCAGTACTTC. Full variable domain (rest looked up from reference TRBV14 and TRBJ2-7): EAGVTQFPSHSVIEKGQTVTLRCDPISGHDNLYWYRRVMGKEIKFLLHFVKESKQDESGMPNNRFLAERTGGTYSTLKVQPAELEDSGVYFCASSQGHTLYEQYFGPGTRLTVT.

This chain links TRBV27 with TRBJ2-1; D remains unclear. This CDR3 comprises 16 residues. The ends were cut back, 5 bases at V and 9 bases at J, with 23 bases in the middle. The germline CDR1 and CDR2 sequences are MNHEY and SMNVEV (reference sequence). This CDR3 reads CASSLYTRPVHTEQFF. The CDR3 DNA follows: TGTGCCAGCAGTCTATACACTCGACCCGTACACACTGAGCAGTTCTTC.

The gene calls are TRBV14 and TRBJ2-4, with a tentative D call TRBD1 (5 bases). The CDR3 runs 14 residues. Deletions cut 3 bases from V and 7 bases from J, with 13 bases between. Germline values: CDR1 SGHDN, CDR2 FVKESK. The DNA of the CDR3 is TGTGCCAGCAGCCATGTGTGGGGCGCGAACATTCAGTACTTC. Translation: CASSHVWGANIQYF.

The chain uses TRBV20-1 and TRBJ2-7; TRBD1 might be the D (6 bases). The CDR3 has 15 amino acids. The germline gives CDR1 DFQATT, CDR2 SNEGSKA (reference sequence). The ends were cut back, 0 bases at V and 4 bases at J, with 16 bases in the middle. CDR3 loop: CSARDGRRGEYEQYF. In nucleotides, the CDR3 is TGCAGTGCTAGAGATGGCCGCAGGGGAGAGTACGAGCAGTACTTC.

At least ten counts were recorded for this clonotype. The CDR3 bases are TGTGCCAGCAGTCGTGTTTCTAATTCACCCCTCCACTTT. Amino acid sequence: CASSRVSNSPLHF. The J gene is TRBJ1-6, the V gene TRBV28; D is uncertain. CDR3 length: 13 amino acids. CDR1 and CDR2 (germline): MDHEN, SYDVKM. V was clipped by 5 bases and J by 6 bases, with 8 bases between them.

The chain recombines TRBV29-1 with TRBJ2-1, with 9 bases aligning to TRBD2. Trimming cost V 7 bases and J 0 bases; bases outside gene matches: 7. CDR1 and CDR2 from the germline V gene are SQVTM and ANQGSEA. This CDR3 has 15 amino acids. The CDR3 is CSGRLAVSSYNEQFF. The CDR3 DNA follows: TGCAGCGGAAGACTAGCGGTCAGCTCCTACAATGAGCAGTTCTTC.

This clonotype occurred many times. V gene TRBV20-1 combines with J gene TRBJ1-1; 8 nucleotides line up with TRBD1. The germline CDR1 and CDR2 sequences are DFQATT and SNEGSKA (reference sequence). The CDR3 covers 12 residues. J was trimmed by 11 bases and V by 4 bases; bases with no gene match: 9. The CDR3 protein is CSATSDRVGAFF. The CDR3 DNA reads as TGCAGTGCTACCTCGGACAGGGTTGGGGCTTTCTTT.

This clonotype was seen a handful of times. V usage is TRBV20-1 and J usage is TRBJ2-5; 7 bases align to TRBD2. The junction had 6 bases not matched to a gene; V was cut back by 5 bases and J by 3 bases. Germline assignment: CDR1 DFQATT and CDR2 SNEGSKA (reference sequence). The CDR3 is 13 amino acids. This CDR3 reads CSAYKAGEETQYF. The DNA of the CDR3 is TGCAGTGCTTATAAGGCGGGGGAAGAGACCCAGTACTTC.

This clonotype was picked up a small number of times. The chain has TRBV9 and TRBJ2-1; 9 bases agree with TRBD1. Per the germline V gene, CDR1 is SGDLS and CDR2 is YYNGEE. The CDR3 sequence is 15 residues long. Trimming took 2 bases from V and 7 from J; bases not matched to a gene: 7. The CDR3 is CASSVAGTGLNEQFF. In DNA form, the CDR3 reads TGTGCCAGCAGCGTCGCCGGGACAGGGTTGAATGAGCAGTTCTTC.

CDR3 residues: CSARVQGVGETQYF. The CDR3 DNA reads TGCAGTGCTAGAGTTCAGGGAGTCGGAGAGACCCAGTACTTC. This chain connects TRBV20-1 to TRBJ2-5; D could derive from TRBD1 or TRBD2 (5 bases each). V lost 1 base, J lost 4 bases, and 13 bases lay in between. CDR3 length equals 14 residues. Germline V gives CDR1 DFQATT, CDR2 SNEGSKA (reference sequence).